The clone carrying this T cell receptor (beta chain) was seen just once. Original methodology: Reference gene primer amplification in the assay estimated nucleated cell counts. Assay used: immunoSEQ multiplex PCR; TCRdb lists only in-frame clones, some missing. V, J and clone size were drawn from that table, and D and trimming were deduced from the DNA. The sample includes over 400,000 clones, over 75% seen only once; the top ten take more than 3%. The data were taken from a study of blood T cell repertoires in COVID-19. Whole-study context: Samples came from the United States, Italy and Spain, spanning acute and convalescent COVID-19. The analysed material was cDNA or gDNA that came from T cells, B-cell-depleted T cells, or PBMCs.

This CDR3 contains 15 residues. Looked up from germline, CDR1 is SGDLS and CDR2 is YYNGEE. With 3 bases clipped from V and 4 bases from J, the junction kept 8 bases outside the gene matches. The chain recombines TRBV9 with TRBJ1-1, with 8 bases identical to TRBD1. What was sequenced was peripheral blood. The TCR comes from a human donor in a cohort sampled during active COVID-19. The CDR3 DNA sequence: TGTGCCAGCAGCGGCCTAGGACAGGGCCCCACTGAAGCTTTCTTT. Amino acids: CASSGLGQGPTEAFF.